This T cell receptor beta chain was sequenced in a study of blood T cell repertoires in COVID-19. Seattle researchers signed up patients amid active infection and tracked them longitudinally. Germline CDR1 MNHEY, CDR2 SVGAGI. The germline V and J ends were trimmed by 6 bases and 6 bases, with 9 bases remaining between them. This CDR3 is 12 amino acids long. Clones were sequenced by immunoSEQ multiplex PCR, and TCRdb holds only the in-frame ones, with some missing. In the table there are 200,000 to 250,000 clones, roughly 84% of which are singletons. This TCR was sampled from a man in his forties or fifties with COVID-19, enrolled during active disease. Sequenced input: peripheral blood. The chain uses TRBV6-5 and TRBJ2-1, with a tentative D call TRBD2 (6 bases). DNA for the CDR3: TGTGCCAGCAGATCGACTAGCAATGAGCAGTTCTTC. This sequence encodes CASRSTSNEQFF.